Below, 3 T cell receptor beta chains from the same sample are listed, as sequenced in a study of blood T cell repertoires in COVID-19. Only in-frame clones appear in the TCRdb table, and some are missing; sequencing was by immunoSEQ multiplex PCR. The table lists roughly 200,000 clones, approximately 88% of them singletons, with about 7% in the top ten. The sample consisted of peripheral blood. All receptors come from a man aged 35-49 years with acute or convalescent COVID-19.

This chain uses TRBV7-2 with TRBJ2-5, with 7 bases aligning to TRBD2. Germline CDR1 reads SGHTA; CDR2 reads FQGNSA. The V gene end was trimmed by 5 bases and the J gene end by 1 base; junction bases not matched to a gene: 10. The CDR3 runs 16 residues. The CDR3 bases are TGTGCCAGCAGCCCCCAGGCACTAGCGCCCCAAGAGACCCAGTACTTC. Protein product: CASSPQALAPQETQYF.

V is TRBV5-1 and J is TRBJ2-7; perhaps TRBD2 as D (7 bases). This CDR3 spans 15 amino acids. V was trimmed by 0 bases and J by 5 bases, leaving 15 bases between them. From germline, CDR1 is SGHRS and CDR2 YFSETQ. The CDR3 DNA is TGCGCCAGCAGCTTGGCGGGGGGCGTGGTCCACGAGCAGTACTTC. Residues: CASSLAGGVVHEQYF.

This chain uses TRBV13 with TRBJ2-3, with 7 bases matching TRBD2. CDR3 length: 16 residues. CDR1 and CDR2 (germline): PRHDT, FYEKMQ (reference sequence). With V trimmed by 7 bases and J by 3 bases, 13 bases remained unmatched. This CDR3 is CASTSLKAGKTDTQYF. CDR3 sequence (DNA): TGTGCCAGCACCTCCCTTAAAGCGGGGAAGACAGATACGCAGTATTTT.